A selection of T cell receptor beta chains follows, all from one sample in a study of blood T cell repertoires in COVID-19. The table came from immunoSEQ multiplex PCR; TCRdb's copy has only in-frame clones and leaves some out. The sample consists of under 65,000 clones, around 76% of them appearing once. The sample taken for sequencing was peripheral blood. Receptors were obtained from a woman aged 55-69 years with acute or convalescent COVID-19. Each CDR3 is given with its conserved first and last residue. A D gene is named only where the DNA matches it firmly. Clone size is shown for a subset of rows, as once, few, many or a class of expanded clone.

DNA,CDR3,D,J,size,V
TGCAGCGTTGATCCGGGACAGCTCCGCCAAGAGGGGACTGAAGCTTTCTTT,CSVDPGQLRQEGTEAFF,TRBD1,TRBJ1-1,few,TRBV29-1
TGTGCCAGCAGCTTCGGACAGGGACGGGGTAGGGAGCTGTTTTTT,CASSFGQGRGRELFF,TRBD1,TRBJ2-2,few,TRBV5-6
TGTGCCAGCAGTCCAAGCTCCTTGCGCCAGCCCCAGCATTTT,CASSPSSLRQPQHF,NA,TRBJ1-5,NA,TRBV28
TGTGCCAGCAGTATGGGGACAGGGGTAAATGAGCAGTTCTTC,CASSMGTGVNEQFF,TRBD1,TRBJ2-1,once,TRBV11-2
TGTGCCAGCAGCTTATCTAGCGGGGCCTACAATGAGCAGTTCTTC,CASSLSSGAYNEQFF,TRBD2,TRBJ2-1,few,TRBV7-2
TGTGCCAGCTCAGTGGGACAGGGAAGCACCGGGGAGCTGTTTTTT,CASSVGQGSTGELFF,TRBD1,TRBJ2-2,once,TRBV18
TGTGCCAGCAGCTCGACTAGCGGGGGATACAATGAGCAGTTCTTC,CASSSTSGGYNEQFF,TRBD2,TRBJ2-1,NA,TRBV11-2
TGTGCCTGGAGTGGAGACAGGACTGCTTCCTCTGGAAACACCATATATTTT,CAWSGDRTASSGNTIYF,NA,TRBJ1-3,NA,TRBV30
TGTGCCTGGAGTTCTTACACACAGGGGGCCTACGAGCAGTACTTC,CAWSSYTQGAYEQYF,TRBD1,TRBJ2-7,NA,TRBV30
TGTGCCAGCAGATCCGGGACAGCCGACAATGAGCAGTTCTTC,CASRSGTADNEQFF,TRBD1,TRBJ2-1,NA,TRBV27
TGTGCCACCAGTGACCCGGGACAGGGGACCTACGAGCAGTACTTC,CATSDPGQGTYEQYF,TRBD1,TRBJ2-7,NA,TRBV24-1
TGTGCCACCACTCAGGGCTCCGCCACTGAAGCTTTCTTT,CATTQGSATEAFF,NA,TRBJ1-1,NA,TRBV19
TGTGCCAGCAGTCGGGGGGCCTACAATGAGCAGTTCTTC,CASSRGAYNEQFF,TRBD2,TRBJ2-1,medium-sized,TRBV6-4
TGTGCCAGCAGTGAAGGGCTAGCGGGGGGCCTAGGAGAGACCCAGTACTTC,CASSEGLAGGLGETQYF,TRBD2,TRBJ2-5,NA,TRBV2
TGTGCCAGCAGCTTAGGGGACAGGGGGACCGGGGAGCTGTTTTTT,CASSLGDRGTGELFF,TRBD1,TRBJ2-2,NA,TRBV7-6
TGTGCCAGTAACAGGGGGCTGACTGAAGCTTTCTTT,CASNRGLTEAFF,TRBD1,TRBJ1-1,once,TRBV19
TGTGCCAGCAGTGGATCACCGGGACAGACAAACTCCTACGAGCAGTACTTC,CASSGSPGQTNSYEQYF,TRBD1,TRBJ2-7,NA,TRBV25-1
TGTGCCAGCAGTGAAGGGGCGGGGGGGCGAAATGAGCAGTTCTTC,CASSEGAGGRNEQFF,TRBD2,TRBJ2-1,NA,TRBV6-1
TGTGCCAGCAGCTTGATGAGCGGGGTCCGTTCCTACGAGCAGTACTTC,CASSLMSGVRSYEQYF,TRBD2,TRBJ2-7,once,TRBV5-5
TGTGCCAGCAGCGTCACACAGGGATCCTACAATGAGCAGTTCTTC,CASSVTQGSYNEQFF,NA,TRBJ2-1,few,TRBV9
TGTGCCAGCAGCGTCAGACCGGGACACTACACCTTC,CASSVRPGHYTF,NA,TRBJ1-2,NA,TRBV9
TGTGCCAGCAGTTTCACAGGTGTTAACTATGGCTACACCTTC,CASSFTGVNYGYTF,NA,TRBJ1-2,few,TRBV6-6
TGTGCCAGCAGCTTAATTTCACTACCACAAGAGACCCAGTACTTC,CASSLISLPQETQYF,NA,TRBJ2-5,NA,TRBV7-2
TGCAGCGTTGGTGTAGGCTACACCTTC,CSVGVGYTF,NA,TRBJ1-2,NA,TRBV29-1
TGTGCCAGCAGTTACTCCCCGGACAGCCCCTACGAGCAGTACTTC,CASSYSPDSPYEQYF,NA,TRBJ2-7,NA,TRBV6-6
TGTGCCAGCAGCTCCTTGCGGGGTGAGCAGTTCTTC,CASSSLRGEQFF,NA,TRBJ2-1,once,TRBV7-3
TGTGCCAGCAGTCTACTAGGACAGGGGGCTATCGAAGCTTTCTTT,CASSLLGQGAIEAFF,TRBD1,TRBJ1-1,NA,TRBV27
TGTGCCAGCTCACTAGACAACTCCTACGAGCAGTACTTC,CASSLDNSYEQYF,NA,TRBJ2-7,once,TRBV18
TGTGCCAGCAGCAGGGGTCCGGGATCCGGACAGGGAGTCCCAATGAACACTGAAGCTTTCTTT,CASSRGPGSGQGVPMNTEAFF,NA,TRBJ1-1,NA,TRBV21-1
TGTGCCAGCAGTTACTCGACCGGGACTAGCGCCAATGAGCAGTTCTTC,CASSYSTGTSANEQFF,TRBD2,TRBJ2-1,NA,TRBV6-2/TRBV6-3
TGTGCCACCAGTCGTGCGGGCAATGAGCAGTTCTTC,CATSRAGNEQFF,NA,TRBJ2-1,once,TRBV24-1
TGTGCCAGCAGTCCCGGACAGAACAATCAGCCCCAGCATTTT,CASSPGQNNQPQHF,NA,TRBJ1-5,NA,TRBV27
TGTGCCAGCAGTTACTCACCTGGGACAGGGGAATCACCCCTCCACTTT,CASSYSPGTGESPLHF,TRBD1,TRBJ1-6,NA,TRBV6-5
TGTGCCAGCAGCTTATTCACAGGTCAAAATGAAAAACTGTTTTTT,CASSLFTGQNEKLFF,NA,TRBJ1-4,once,TRBV7-2
TGTGCCTGGAGTGCCGGACAGGCTAATCAGCCCCAGCATTTT,CAWSAGQANQPQHF,TRBD1,TRBJ1-5,NA,TRBV30
TGCAGCGTTTCCGGGACAGGGCGCACAGATACGCAGTATTTT,CSVSGTGRTDTQYF,TRBD1,TRBJ2-3,once,TRBV29-1
TGTGCCAGCAGGGAAGCGGGGGGAGGTACAGATACGCAGTATTTT,CASREAGGGTDTQYF,TRBD2,TRBJ2-3,NA,TRBV6-1
TGTGCCAGCAGCTTGGGCAGGGGGCTTAACACCGGGGAGCTGTTTTTT,CASSLGRGLNTGELFF,TRBD1,TRBJ2-2,NA,TRBV5-4
TGTGCCAGCAGCTTGGCGGGAGTCAACTATGGCTACACCTTC,CASSLAGVNYGYTF,NA,TRBJ1-2,NA,TRBV5-6
TGCAGCTTCCCAGGGGGCTGGAATGAGCAGTTCTTC,CSFPGGWNEQFF,TRBD1,TRBJ2-1,NA,TRBV29-1
TGTGCCAGCAGCTTACTGAGTGGCTATGGCTACACCTTC,CASSLLSGYGYTF,NA,TRBJ1-2,NA,TRBV7-6
TGTGCCAGTAGTATAACAGGGGGTGGCTACGAGCAGTACTTC,CASSITGGGYEQYF,TRBD1,TRBJ2-7,NA,TRBV19
TGTGCCAGCAGCGCGAGGACTAGCGGGTACAATGAGCAGTTCTTC,CASSARTSGYNEQFF,TRBD2,TRBJ2-1,NA,TRBV9
TGCGCCAGCAGCTCAAACTACGAGCAGTACTTC,CASSSNYEQYF,NA,TRBJ2-7,few,TRBV4-1
TGTGCCAGCAGCCTCCGGACTAGCGGTTTTTCCTTC,CASSLRTSGFSF,TRBD2,TRBJ2-4,NA,TRBV3-1/TRBV3-2
TGTGCCAGCAGAGTACCAGGTGGGAGCACTGAAGCTTTCTTT,CASRVPGGSTEAFF,NA,TRBJ1-1,few,TRBV6-5
TGTGCCAGCAGTCCACTAGCGGTTTCCTACAATGAGCAGTTCTTC,CASSPLAVSYNEQFF,TRBD2,TRBJ2-1,NA,TRBV6-2/TRBV6-3
TGTGCCACCAGCAGAGAGGTCAGGCAGCCAGATACGCAGTATTTT,CATSREVRQPDTQYF,NA,TRBJ2-3,NA,TRBV15
TGTGCCAGCAGCCCACCTGACACTGGCGGGGAGCTGTTTTTT,CASSPPDTGGELFF,NA,TRBJ2-2,NA,TRBV7-6
TGTGCCAGTAATGTCAGGGGCTTGATGAACACTGAAGCTTTCTTT,CASNVRGLMNTEAFF,NA,TRBJ1-1,NA,TRBV19
TGTGCCAGTAGTATGACGGGGGGCACGGGCGCCGGGGAGCTGTTTTTT,CASSMTGGTGAGELFF,NA,TRBJ2-2,NA,TRBV19
TGTGCCAGCAGCCAAGATCTGAGCAGGGGTTTCCATGAAGCTTTCTTT,CASSQDLSRGFHEAFF,NA,TRBJ1-1,NA,TRBV4-2
TGTGCCAGCAGTGAAGCGCTTGAGTTCCGCGCCTTC,CASSEALEFRAF,NA,TRBJ1-2,NA,TRBV2
TGTGCCATCAGTGAATTGGACAGCGAGAACTATGGCTACACCTTC,CAISELDSENYGYTF,NA,TRBJ1-2,NA,TRBV10-3
TGTGCCAGCAGTTTGGGGGGTTCCCACTCGGAGACCCAGTACTTC,CASSLGGSHSETQYF,NA,TRBJ2-5,NA,TRBV6-5
TGTGCCAGCAGCCAAGATGGGGCAGGCGACAATGAGCAGTTCTTC,CASSQDGAGDNEQFF,NA,TRBJ2-1,NA,TRBV4-2
TGTGCCATCAGTGGACAGGGCGGTGGAAACACCATATATTTT,CAISGQGGGNTIYF,TRBD1,TRBJ1-3,NA,TRBV10-3
TGTGCCACCAGCAGAGATCAGAGGAACACCATATATTTT,CATSRDQRNTIYF,NA,TRBJ1-3,NA,TRBV15
TGTGCCAGCACCCAAACTCACAGACGGCGAGATAGCAATCAGCCCCAGCATTTT,CASTQTHRRRDSNQPQHF,NA,TRBJ1-5,NA,TRBV28